This T cell receptor (beta chain) was obtained from a study of blood T cell repertoires in COVID-19. Study summary: There were acute and convalescent COVID-19 samples, and they came from the United States, Italy and Spain. The cDNA or gDNA used as material had been derived from T cells, B-cell-depleted T cells, or PBMCs.

This clone has more than one count but fewer than ten. V was cut by 0 bases and J by 6 bases, with 12 bases left in between. The CDR3 has 16 amino acids. Germline V gives CDR1 SGHDN, CDR2 FVKESK. How the authors handled the data: It was from reference gene primer amplification that nucleated cell counts were estimated. Here immunoSEQ multiplex PCR was the method, and the copy in TCRdb shows in-frame clones only, minus some. V, J and clone size are those of that table, while D and trimming were read from the DNA. Of approximately 250,000 clones listed, roughly 85% are singletons. The chain joins TRBV14 to TRBJ1-6, with a weak D call TRBD1 (5 bases). This TCR came from a man in his 60s who had recovered from COVID-19. What was sequenced was peripheral blood. Here the CDR3 reads CASSQDLAGRNSPLHF. CDR3 coding DNA: TGTGCCAGCAGCCAAGACCTCGCAGGGCGTAATTCACCCCTCCACTTT.